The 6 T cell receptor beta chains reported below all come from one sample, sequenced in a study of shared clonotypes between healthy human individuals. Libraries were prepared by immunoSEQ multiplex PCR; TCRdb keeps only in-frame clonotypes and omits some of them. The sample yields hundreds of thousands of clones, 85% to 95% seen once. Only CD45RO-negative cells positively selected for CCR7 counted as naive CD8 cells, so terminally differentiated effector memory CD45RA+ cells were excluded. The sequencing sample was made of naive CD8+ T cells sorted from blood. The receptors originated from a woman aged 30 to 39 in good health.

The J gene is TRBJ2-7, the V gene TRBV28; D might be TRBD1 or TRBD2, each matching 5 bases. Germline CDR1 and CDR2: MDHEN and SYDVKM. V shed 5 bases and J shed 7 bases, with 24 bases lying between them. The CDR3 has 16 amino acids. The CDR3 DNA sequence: TGTGCCAGCAGTCCTGCAAGGGACCGCAGTCGTGAGGAGCAGTACTTC. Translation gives CASSPARDRSREEQYF. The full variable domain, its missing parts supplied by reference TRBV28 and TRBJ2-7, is DVKVTQSSRYLVKRTGEKVFLECVQDMDHENMFWYRQDPGLGLRLIYFSYDVKMKEKGDIPEGYSVSREKKERFSLILESASTNQTSMYLCASSPARDRSREEQYFGPGTRLTVT.

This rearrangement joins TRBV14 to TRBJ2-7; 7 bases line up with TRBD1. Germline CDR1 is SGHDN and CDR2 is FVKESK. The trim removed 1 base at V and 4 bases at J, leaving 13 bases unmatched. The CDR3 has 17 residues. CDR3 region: CASSQAFREQGFYEQYF. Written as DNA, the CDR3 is TGTGCCAGCAGCCAAGCCTTTCGGGAACAGGGGTTTTACGAGCAGTACTTC.

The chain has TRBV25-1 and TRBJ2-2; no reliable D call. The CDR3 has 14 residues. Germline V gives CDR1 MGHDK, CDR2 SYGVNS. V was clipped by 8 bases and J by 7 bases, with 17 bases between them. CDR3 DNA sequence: TGTGCCAGCCCTCCATGGGTTGAGGACGGGGAGCTGTTTTTT. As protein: CASPPWVEDGELFF.

The CDR3 DNA follows: TGCGCCAGCAGCCCGGAACAGGGGGCGCCCTATGGCTACACCTTC. It specifies CASSPEQGAPYGYTF. The V and J genes are TRBV5-1 and TRBJ1-2; 9 bases map to TRBD1. CDR1 is SGHRS, CDR2 YFSETQ, per germline. Trimming cost V 4 bases and J 4 bases; bases outside gene matches: 8. The CDR3 covers 15 residues.

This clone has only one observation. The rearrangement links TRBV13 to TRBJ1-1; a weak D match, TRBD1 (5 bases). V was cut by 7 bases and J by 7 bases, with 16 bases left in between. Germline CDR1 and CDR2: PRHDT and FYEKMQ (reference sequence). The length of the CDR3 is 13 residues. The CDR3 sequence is CASIETAWGEAFF. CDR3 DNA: TGTGCCAGCATCGAGACAGCCTGGGGTGAAGCTTTCTTT.

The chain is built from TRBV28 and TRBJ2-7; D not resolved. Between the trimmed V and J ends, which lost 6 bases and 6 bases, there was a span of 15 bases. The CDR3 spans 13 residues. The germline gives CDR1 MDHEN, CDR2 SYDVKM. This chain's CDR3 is CASRSDKPVEQYF. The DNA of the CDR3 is TGTGCCAGCAGAAGTGACAAGCCGGTCGAGCAGTACTTC.